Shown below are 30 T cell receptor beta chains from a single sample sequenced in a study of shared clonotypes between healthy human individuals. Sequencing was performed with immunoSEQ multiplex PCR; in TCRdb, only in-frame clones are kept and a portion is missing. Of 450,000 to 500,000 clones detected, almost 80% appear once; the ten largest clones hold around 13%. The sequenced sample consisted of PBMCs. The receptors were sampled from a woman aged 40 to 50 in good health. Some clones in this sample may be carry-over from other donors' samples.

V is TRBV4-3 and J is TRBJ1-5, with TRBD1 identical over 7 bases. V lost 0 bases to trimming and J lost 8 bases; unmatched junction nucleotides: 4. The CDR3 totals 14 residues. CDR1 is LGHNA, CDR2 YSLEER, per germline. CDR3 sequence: CASSQDDREKPQHF. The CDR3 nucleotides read TGCGCCAGCAGCCAAGATGACAGGGAGAAGCCCCAGCATTTT.

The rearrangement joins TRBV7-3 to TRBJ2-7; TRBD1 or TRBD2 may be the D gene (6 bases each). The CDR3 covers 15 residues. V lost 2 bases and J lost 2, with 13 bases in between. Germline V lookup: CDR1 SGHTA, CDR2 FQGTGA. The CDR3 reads CASSLFGGRTYEQYF. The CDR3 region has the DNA TGTGCCAGCAGCTTATTTGGGGGGCGAACCTACGAGCAGTACTTC. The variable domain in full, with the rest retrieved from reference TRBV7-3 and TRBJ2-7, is GAGVSQTPSNKVTEKGKYVELRCDPISGHTALYWYRQSLGQGPEFLIYFQGTGAADDSGLPNDRFFAVRPEGSVSTLKIQRTERGDSAVYLCASSLFGGRTYEQYFGPGTRLTVT.

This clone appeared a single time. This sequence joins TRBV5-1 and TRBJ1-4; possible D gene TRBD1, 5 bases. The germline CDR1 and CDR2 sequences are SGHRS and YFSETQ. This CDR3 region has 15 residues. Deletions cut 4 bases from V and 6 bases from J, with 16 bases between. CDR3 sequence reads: CASSHRGTLDEKLFF. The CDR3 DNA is TGCGCCAGCAGCCACCGGGGGACGCTAGATGAAAAACTGTTTTTT.

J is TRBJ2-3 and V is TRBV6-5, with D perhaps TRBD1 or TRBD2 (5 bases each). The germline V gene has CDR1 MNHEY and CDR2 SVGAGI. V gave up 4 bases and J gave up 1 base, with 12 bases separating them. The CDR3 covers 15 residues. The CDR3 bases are TGTGCCAGCAGTTCGGGACCGGGTCGCACAGATACGCAGTATTTT. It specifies CASSSGPGRTDTQYF.

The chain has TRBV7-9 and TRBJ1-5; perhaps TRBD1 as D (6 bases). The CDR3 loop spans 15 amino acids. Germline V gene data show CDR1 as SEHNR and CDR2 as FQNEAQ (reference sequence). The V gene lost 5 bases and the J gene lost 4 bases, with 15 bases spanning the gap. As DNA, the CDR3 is TGTGCCAGCAGCAAAGAGGGGGGGAGGAATCAGCCCCAGCATTTT. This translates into CASSKEGGRNQPQHF.

In DNA form, the CDR3 reads TGTGCCAGCAGTGCGACAGGAGATCCCTACACCTTC. Its protein product is CASSATGDPYTF. This chain connects TRBV28 to TRBJ1-2; D is possibly TRBD1 (6 bases). CDR3 length: 12 amino acids. Trimming left V 5 bases short and J 10 bases short, with 14 bases between. From germline, CDR1 is MDHEN and CDR2 SYDVKM.

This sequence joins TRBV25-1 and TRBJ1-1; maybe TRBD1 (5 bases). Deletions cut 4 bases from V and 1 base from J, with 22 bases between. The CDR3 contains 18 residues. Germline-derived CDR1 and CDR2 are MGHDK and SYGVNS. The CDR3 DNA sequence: TGTGCCAGCAGTGGAGTGATTGGGGCAGCGACAGCGAACACTGAAGCTTTCTTT. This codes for CASSGVIGAATANTEAFF.

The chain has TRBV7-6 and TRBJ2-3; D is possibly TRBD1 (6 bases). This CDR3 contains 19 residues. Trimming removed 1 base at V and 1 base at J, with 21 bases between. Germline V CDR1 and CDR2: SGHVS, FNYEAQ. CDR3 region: CASSLGRLRGGFRTDTQYF. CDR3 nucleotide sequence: TGTGCCAGCAGCTTAGGAAGGTTGAGAGGGGGATTTCGCACAGATACGCAGTATTTT.

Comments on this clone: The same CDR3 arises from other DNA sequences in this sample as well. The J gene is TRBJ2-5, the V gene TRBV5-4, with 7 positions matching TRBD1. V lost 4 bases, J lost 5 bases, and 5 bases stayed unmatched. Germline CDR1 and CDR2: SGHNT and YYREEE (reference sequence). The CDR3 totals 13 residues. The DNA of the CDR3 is TGTGCCAGCAGCCCAGACAGGGTGGAGACCCAGTACTTC. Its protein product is CASSPDRVETQYF.

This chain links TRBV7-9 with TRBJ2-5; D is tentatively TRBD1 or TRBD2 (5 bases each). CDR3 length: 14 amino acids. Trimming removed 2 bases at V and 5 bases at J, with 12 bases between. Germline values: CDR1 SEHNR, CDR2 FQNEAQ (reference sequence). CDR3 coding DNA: TGTGCCAGCAGCTTACCCGGGACCTTTGAGACCCAGTACTTC. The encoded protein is CASSLPGTFETQYF.

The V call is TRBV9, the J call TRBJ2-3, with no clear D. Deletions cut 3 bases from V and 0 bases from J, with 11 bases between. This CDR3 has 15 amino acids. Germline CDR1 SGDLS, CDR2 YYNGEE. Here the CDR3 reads CASSEVGTSTDTQYF. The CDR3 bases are TGTGCCAGCAGCGAGGTGGGCACTAGCACAGATACGCAGTATTTT. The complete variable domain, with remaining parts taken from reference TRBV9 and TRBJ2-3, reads DSGVTQTPKHLITATGQRVTLRCSPRSGDLSVYWYQQSLDQGLQFLIQYYNGEERAKGNILERFSAQQFPDLHSELNLSSLELGDSALYFCASSEVGTSTDTQYFGPGTRLTVL.

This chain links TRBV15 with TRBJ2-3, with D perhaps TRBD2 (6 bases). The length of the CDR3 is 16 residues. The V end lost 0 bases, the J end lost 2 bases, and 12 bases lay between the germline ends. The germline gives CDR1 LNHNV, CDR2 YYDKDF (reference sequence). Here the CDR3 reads CATSREGSGATDTQYF. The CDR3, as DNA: TGTGCCACCAGCAGAGAGGGTAGCGGAGCCACAGATACGCAGTATTTT. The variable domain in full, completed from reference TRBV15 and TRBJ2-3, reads DAMVIQNPRYQVTQFGKPVTLSCSQTLNHNVMYWYQQKSSQAPKLLFHYYDKDFNNEADTPDNFQSRRPNTSFCFLDIRSPGLGDTAMYLCATSREGSGATDTQYFGPGTRLTVL.

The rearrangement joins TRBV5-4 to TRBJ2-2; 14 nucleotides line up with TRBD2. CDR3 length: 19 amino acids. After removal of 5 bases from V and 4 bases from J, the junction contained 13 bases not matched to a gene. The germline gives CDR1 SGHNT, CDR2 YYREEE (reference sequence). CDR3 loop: CASRPQPGLAGVATGELFF. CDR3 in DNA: TGTGCCAGCAGACCTCAACCGGGACTAGCGGGAGTTGCCACCGGGGAGCTGTTTTTT.

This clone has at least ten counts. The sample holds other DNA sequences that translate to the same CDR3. DNA for the CDR3: TGTGCCAGCAGCTTAGTGTTGAACGGGGAGCTGTTTTTT. It specifies CASSLVLNGELFF. This chain uses TRBV7-9 with TRBJ2-2, with D hard to call. This CDR3 comprises 13 residues. V was shortened by 1 base and J by 7 bases, with 7 bases between the two germline ends. Germline V gene data show CDR1 as SEHNR and CDR2 as FQNEAQ (reference sequence).

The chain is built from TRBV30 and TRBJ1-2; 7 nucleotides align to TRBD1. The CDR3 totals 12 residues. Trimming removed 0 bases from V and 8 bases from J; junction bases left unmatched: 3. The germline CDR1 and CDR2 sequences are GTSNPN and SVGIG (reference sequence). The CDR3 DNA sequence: TGTGCCTGGAGTGTCGACAGGGTAGGCTACACCTTC. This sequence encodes CAWSVDRVGYTF.

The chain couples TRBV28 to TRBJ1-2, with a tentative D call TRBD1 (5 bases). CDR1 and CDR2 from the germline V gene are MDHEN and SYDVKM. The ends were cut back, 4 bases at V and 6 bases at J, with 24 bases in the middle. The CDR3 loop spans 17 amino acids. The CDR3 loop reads CASSSPKAVKDIDGYTF. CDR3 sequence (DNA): TGTGCCAGCAGTTCCCCGAAGGCGGTAAAGGACATCGATGGCTACACCTTC.

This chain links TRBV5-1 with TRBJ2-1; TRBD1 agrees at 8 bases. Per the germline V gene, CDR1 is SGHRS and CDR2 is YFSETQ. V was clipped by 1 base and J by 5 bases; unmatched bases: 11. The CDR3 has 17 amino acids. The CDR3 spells CASSLQGAYVANNEQFF. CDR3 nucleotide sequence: TGCGCCAGCAGCTTGCAGGGGGCCTATGTAGCGAACAATGAGCAGTTCTTC.

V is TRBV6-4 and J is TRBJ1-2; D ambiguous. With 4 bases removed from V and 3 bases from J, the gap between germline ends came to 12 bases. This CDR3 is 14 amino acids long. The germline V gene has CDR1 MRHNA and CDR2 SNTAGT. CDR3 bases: TGTGCCAGCAGTGCCGAGCCGACGGACTATGGCTACACCTTC. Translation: CASSAEPTDYGYTF.

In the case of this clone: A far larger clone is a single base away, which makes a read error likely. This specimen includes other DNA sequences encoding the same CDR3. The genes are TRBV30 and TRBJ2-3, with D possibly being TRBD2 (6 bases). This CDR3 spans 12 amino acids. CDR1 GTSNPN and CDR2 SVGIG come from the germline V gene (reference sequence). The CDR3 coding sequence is TGTGCCTGGGGGACTTACACAGATACGCAGTATTTC. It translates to CAWGTYTDTQYF.

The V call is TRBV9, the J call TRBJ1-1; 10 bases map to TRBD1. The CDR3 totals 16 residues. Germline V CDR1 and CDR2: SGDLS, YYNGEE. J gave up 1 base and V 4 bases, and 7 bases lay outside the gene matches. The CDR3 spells CASSPRQGARNTEAFF. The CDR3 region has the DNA TGTGCCAGCAGCCCACGACAGGGGGCTCGGAACACTGAAGCTTTCTTT.

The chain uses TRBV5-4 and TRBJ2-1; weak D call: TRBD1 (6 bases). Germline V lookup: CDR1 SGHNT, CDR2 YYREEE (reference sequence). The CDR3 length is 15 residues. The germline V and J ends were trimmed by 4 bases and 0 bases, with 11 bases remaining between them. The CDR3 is CASSKQGASYNEQFF. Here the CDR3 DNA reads TGTGCCAGCAGCAAACAGGGCGCCTCCTACAATGAGCAGTTCTTC.

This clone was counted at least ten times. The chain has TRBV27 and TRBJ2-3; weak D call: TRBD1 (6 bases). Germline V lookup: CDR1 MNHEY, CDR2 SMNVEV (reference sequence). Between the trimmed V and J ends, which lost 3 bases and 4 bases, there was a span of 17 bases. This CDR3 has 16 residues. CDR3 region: CASSFSLDRRPDTQYF. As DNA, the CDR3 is TGTGCCAGCAGTTTTTCCCTAGACAGGAGACCAGATACGCAGTATTTT.

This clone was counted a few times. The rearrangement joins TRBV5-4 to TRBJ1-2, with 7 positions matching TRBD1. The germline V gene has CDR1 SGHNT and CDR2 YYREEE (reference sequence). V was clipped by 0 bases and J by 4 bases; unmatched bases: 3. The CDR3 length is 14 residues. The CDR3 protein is CASSLGTGSYGYTF. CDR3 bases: TGTGCCAGCAGCTTGGGGACAGGAAGCTATGGCTACACCTTC.

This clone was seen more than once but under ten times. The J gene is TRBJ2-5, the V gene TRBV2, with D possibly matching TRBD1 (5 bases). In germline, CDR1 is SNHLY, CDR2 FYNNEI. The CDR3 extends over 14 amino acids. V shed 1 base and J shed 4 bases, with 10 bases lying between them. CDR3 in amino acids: CASSEDTGLETQYF. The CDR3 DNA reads TGTGCCAGCAGTGAAGACACAGGTTTAGAGACCCAGTACTTC.

CDR3 region: CSVVVADTQYF. The CDR3 DNA reads TGCAGTGTAGTGGTCGCGGATACGCAGTATTTT. The rearrangement joins TRBV20-1 to TRBJ2-3; D not certain. This CDR3 contains 11 residues. Trimming left V 7 bases short and J 6 bases short, with 11 bases between. Looked up from germline, CDR1 is DFQATT and CDR2 is SNEGSKA (reference sequence).

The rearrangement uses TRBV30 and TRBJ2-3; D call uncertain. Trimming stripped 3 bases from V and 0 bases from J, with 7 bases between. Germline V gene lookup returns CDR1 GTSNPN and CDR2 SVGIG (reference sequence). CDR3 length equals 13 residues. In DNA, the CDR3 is TGTGCCTGGAGCTACCTGAGCACAGATACGCAGTATTTT. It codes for CAWSYLSTDTQYF.

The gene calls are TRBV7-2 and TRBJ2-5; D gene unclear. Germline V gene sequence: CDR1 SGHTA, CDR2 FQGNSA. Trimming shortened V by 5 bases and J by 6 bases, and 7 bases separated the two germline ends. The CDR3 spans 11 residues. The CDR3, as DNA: TGTGCCAGCAGCCCCGGCCAGACCCAGTACTTC. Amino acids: CASSPGQTQYF.

Written as DNA, the CDR3 is TGTGCCACAGAAAGGGCGGGAGGGCCGGAGACCCAGTACTTC. It codes for CATERAGGPETQYF. This chain links TRBV28 with TRBJ2-5; 9 bases match TRBD2. The V gene end was trimmed by 10 bases and the J gene end by 5 bases; junction bases not matched to a gene: 11. The CDR3 extends over 14 amino acids. Germline V CDR1 and CDR2: MDHEN, SYDVKM. The whole variable domain, filled in from reference TRBV28 and TRBJ2-5, reads DVKVTQSSRYLVKRTGEKVFLECVQDMDHENMFWYRQDPGLGLRLIYFSYDVKMKEKGDIPEGYSVSREKKERFSLILESASTNQTSMYLCATERAGGPETQYFGPGTRLLVL.

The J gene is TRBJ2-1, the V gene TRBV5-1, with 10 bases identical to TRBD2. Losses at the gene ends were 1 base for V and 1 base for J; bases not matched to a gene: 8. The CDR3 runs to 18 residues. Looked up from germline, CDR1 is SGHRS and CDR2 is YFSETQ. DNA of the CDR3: TGCGCCAGCAGCTTGTTTCCTAGCGGGAGAGGTTCCTACAATGAGCAGTTCTTC. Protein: CASSLFPSGRGSYNEQFF.

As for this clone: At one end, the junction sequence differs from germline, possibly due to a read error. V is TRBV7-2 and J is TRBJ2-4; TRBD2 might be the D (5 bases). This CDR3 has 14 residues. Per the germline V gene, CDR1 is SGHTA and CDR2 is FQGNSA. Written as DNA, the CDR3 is TGTGCCAGCAGCTTAGACCCTAGCCCCGTATCAAATCACTTC. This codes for CASSLDPSPVSNHF.